This T cell receptor (beta chain) was sequenced for a study of CD8 T cells in ankylosing spondylitis. Study findings and constraints: Disease-linked clones proved CD8+ and comparatively uncommon in peripheral blood. Existing reports had already noted some motif variants in reactive arthritis synovial fluid and blood. Ankylosing spondylitis blood appeared to carry a characteristic TCR beta motif of roughly eight highly homologous variants.

This clonotype occurred a few times. Its antigen remains unidentified. The CDR3 has 14 residues. Trimming removed 0 bases from V and 5 bases from J; junction bases left unmatched: 3. The germline V gene encodes CDR1 DFQATT and CDR2 SNEGSKA (reference sequence). Via MiXCR, TCRdb re-called the 5' RACE reads, giving one row per CDR3 protein. The sample has under 250,000 distinct CDR3 sequences, 32% seen once; the top ten hold 4% to 5.5%. This receptor was taken from a male donor with ankylosing spondylitis or in good health (not recorded which). V is TRBV20-1 and J is TRBJ2-7, with 11 bases fitting TRBD2. The sample consisted of blood, either unsorted or a sorted T cell fraction (not recorded which). CDR3 loop: CSARDMGLADEQYF. The CDR3 bases are TGCAGTGCTAGAGATATGGGACTAGCGGACGAGCAGTACTTC.